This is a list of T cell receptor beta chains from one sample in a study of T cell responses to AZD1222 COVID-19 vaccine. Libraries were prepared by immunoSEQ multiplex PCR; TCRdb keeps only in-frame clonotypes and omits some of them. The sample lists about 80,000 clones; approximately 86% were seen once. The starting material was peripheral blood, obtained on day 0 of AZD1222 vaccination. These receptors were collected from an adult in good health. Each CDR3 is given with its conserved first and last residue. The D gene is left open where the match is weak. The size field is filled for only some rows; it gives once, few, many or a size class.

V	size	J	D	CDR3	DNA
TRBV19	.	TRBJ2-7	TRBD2	CASSTVIAGVYEQYF	TGTGCCAGTAGTACCGTGATAGCGGGAGTATACGAGCAGTACTTC
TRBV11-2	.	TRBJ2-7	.	CASSLDRVGEQYF	TGTGCCAGCAGCTTAGATAGGGTAGGCGAGCAGTACTTC
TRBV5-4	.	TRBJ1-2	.	CASRFLDQGGYTF	TGTGCCAGCAGGTTTCTAGATCAGGGGGGCTACACCTTC
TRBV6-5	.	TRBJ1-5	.	CASSRDSNQPQHF	TGTGCCAGCAGCCGGGACAGCAATCAGCCCCAGCATTTT
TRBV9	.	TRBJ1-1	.	CASSFRQNTEAFF	TGTGCCAGCAGCTTTCGACAGAACACTGAAGCTTTCTTT
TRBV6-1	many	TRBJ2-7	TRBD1	CASMSTGGFSEQYF	TGTGCCAGCATGTCAACAGGGGGCTTCTCCGAGCAGTACTTC
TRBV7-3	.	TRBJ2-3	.	CASSLEGNQGRSGDTQYF	TGTGCCAGCAGCTTAGAAGGAAACCAGGGGCGATCCGGAGATACGCAGTATTTT
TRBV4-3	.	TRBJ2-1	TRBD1	CASSQVWGQGVSYNEQFF	TGCGCCAGCAGCCAAGTTTGGGGACAGGGAGTTTCCTACAATGAGCAGTTCTTC
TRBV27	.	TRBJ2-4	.	CATQGLAKNIQYF	TGTGCTACTCAGGGGCTAGCCAAAAACATTCAGTACTTC
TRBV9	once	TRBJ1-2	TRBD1	CASSADRGLGYTF	TGTGCCAGCAGCGCCGACAGGGGGCTTGGCTACACCTTC
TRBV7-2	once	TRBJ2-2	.	CASSTRRGGNTGELFF	TGTGCCAGCAGCACACGACGGGGCGGAAACACCGGGGAGCTGTTTTTT
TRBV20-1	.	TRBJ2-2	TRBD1	CSASSTGPNTGELFF	TGCAGTGCAAGTTCGACAGGGCCCAACACCGGGGAGCTGTTTTTT
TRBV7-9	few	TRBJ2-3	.	CASSTRQGGRDTQYF	TGTGCCAGCAGCACCCGACAGGGAGGTCGGGATACGCAGTATTTT
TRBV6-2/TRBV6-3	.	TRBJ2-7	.	CASSWPPGTPSYEQYF	TGTGCCAGCAGTTGGCCCCCCGGGACTCCATCCTACGAGCAGTACTTC
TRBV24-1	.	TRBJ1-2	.	CATSGVYGYTF	TGTGCCACCAGTGGGGTCTATGGCTACACCTTC
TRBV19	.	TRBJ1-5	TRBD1	CASSMRGQGVFQPQHF	TGTGCCAGTAGTATGAGGGGACAGGGGGTTTTTCAGCCCCAGCATTTT
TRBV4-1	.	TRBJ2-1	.	CASSQGTSSYNEQFF	TGCGCCAGCAGCCAAGGTACCAGCTCCTACAATGAGCAGTTCTTC
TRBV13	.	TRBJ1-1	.	CASSPRGNTEAFF	TGTGCCAGCAGCCCCAGGGGCAACACTGAAGCTTTCTTT
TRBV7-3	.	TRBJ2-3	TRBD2	CASSPRPSGSTDTQYF	TGTGCCAGCAGCCCACGTCCTAGCGGGAGCACAGATACGCAGTATTTT
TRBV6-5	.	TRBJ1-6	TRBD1	CASSGQGRESPLHF	TGTGCCAGCAGCGGACAGGGAAGAGAATCACCCCTCCACTTT
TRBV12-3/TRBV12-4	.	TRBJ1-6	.	CASSPGASSPLHF	TGTGCCAGCAGTCCGGGGGCAAGTTCACCCCTCCACTTT
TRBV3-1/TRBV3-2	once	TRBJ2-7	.	CASSQAPGPLSYEQYF	TGTGCCAGCAGCCAAGCGCCGGGCCCCCTCTCCTACGAGCAGTACTTC
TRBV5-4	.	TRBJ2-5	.	CASSLFANQETQYF	TGTGCCAGCAGCTTGTTCGCGAACCAAGAGACCCAGTACTTC
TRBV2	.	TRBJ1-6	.	CASSSLEGLESPLHF	TGTGCCAGCAGTAGTTTAGAGGGCTTGGAATCACCCCTCCACTTT
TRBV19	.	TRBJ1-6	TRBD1	CASTETGNNSPLHF	TGTGCCAGTACCGAGACAGGGAATAATTCACCCCTCCACTTT
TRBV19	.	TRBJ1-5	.	CASRALYSNQPQHF	TGTGCCAGTAGGGCGCTTTATAGCAATCAGCCCCAGCATTTT
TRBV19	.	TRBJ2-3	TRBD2	CASSPQRDSSTDTQYF	TGTGCCAGTAGCCCTCAGCGGGATTCTAGCACAGATACGCAGTATTTT
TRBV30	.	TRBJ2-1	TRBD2	CAWSVPLAVSYNEQFF	TGTGCCTGGAGTGTACCACTAGCGGTCTCCTACAATGAGCAGTTCTTC
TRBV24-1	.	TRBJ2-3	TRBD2	CATSDSRLAGVIDTQYF	TGTGCCACCAGTGATTCGCGACTAGCGGGAGTTATAGATACGCAGTATTTT
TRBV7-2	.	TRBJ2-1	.	CASSSGQSNEQFF	TGTGCCAGCAGCTCAGGACAGAGCAATGAGCAGTTCTTC
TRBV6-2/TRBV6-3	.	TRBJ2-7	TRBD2	CASSYSGLAGLYEQYF	TGTGCCAGCAGTTACTCCGGACTAGCGGGACTATACGAGCAGTACTTC
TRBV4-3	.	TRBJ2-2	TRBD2	CASSRGLAGDFTGELFF	TGCGCCAGCAGCCGCGGACTAGCGGGAGATTTCACCGGGGAGCTGTTTTTT
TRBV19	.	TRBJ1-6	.	CASSIAPRGIGNSPLHF	TGTGCCAGTAGTATCGCACCTAGGGGAATTGGAAATTCACCCCTCCACTTT
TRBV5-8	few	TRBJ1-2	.	CASSLRAHYTF	TGTGCCAGCAGCTTGAGGGCGCACTACACCTTC
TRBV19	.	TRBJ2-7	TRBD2	CASSISQVFGTSGYEQYF	TGTGCCAGTAGTATATCCCAGGTCTTCGGGACTAGCGGATACGAGCAGTACTTC
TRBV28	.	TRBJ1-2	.	CASSLGQLYGYTF	TGTGCCAGCAGCCTGGGACAACTCTATGGCTACACCTTC
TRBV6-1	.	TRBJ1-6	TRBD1	CASSEIWTGGGYNSPLHF	TGTGCCAGCAGTGAAATCTGGACAGGGGGTGGGTATAATTCACCCCTCCACTTT
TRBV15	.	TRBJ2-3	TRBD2	CATTDRTSGTDTQYF	TGTGCCACCACGGATAGGACTAGCGGCACAGATACGCAGTATTTT
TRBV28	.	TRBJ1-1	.	CASSLYGSPEAFF	TGTGCCAGCAGTTTATACGGGAGCCCTGAAGCTTTCTTT
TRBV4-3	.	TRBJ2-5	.	CASSQGTTQETQYF	TGCGCCAGCAGCCAAGGTACTACCCAAGAGACCCAGTACTTC
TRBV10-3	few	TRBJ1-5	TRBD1	CAISVGTGDMPQHF	TGTGCCATCAGTGTGGGGACAGGGGATATGCCCCAGCATTTT